This T cell receptor beta chain stems from a study of T cells after yellow fever vaccination. This clonotype was detected many times. Germline-derived CDR1 and CDR2 are MNHEY and SVGEGT. V was clipped by 3 bases and J by 4 bases, with 9 bases between them. The CDR3 totals 13 residues. MiXCR, run by TCRdb on the 5' RACE reads, gives a single entry per CDR3 protein. The table has about 340,000 distinct CDR3 sequences, about 4% seen once. V and J are TRBV6-2 or TRBV6-3 and TRBJ1-2, with D tentatively TRBD1 (5 bases). The specimen was PBMCs, collected 5 days after the yellow fever booster vaccination. This TCR derives from a man aged 18 to 35 who received the YFV17D yellow fever vaccine. CDR3 DNA: TGTGCCAGCAGTTATGACAGCGGCTATGGCTACACCTTC. Encoded protein: CASSYDSGYGYTF.